The rows below give T cell receptor beta chains drawn from one sample of a study of blood T cell repertoires in COVID-19. Assay: immunoSEQ multiplex PCR; the TCRdb copy retains only in-frame clones and omits some. The sample has roughly 150,000 clones, 75% to 90% seen once. The sequencing sample was made of peripheral blood. These receptor sequences come from a man older than 75 with acute or convalescent COVID-19. CDR3s include the opening cysteine and the closing phenylalanine or tryptophan. A D gene is named only where the DNA matches it firmly. Expanded clones are given a class, and other clones once, few, many or no size at all.

v_call,clone_size,d_call,j_call,cdr3_aa,cdr3_nt
TRBV5-1,NA,TRBD2,TRBJ2-2,CASSLGGGALGTGELFF,TGCGCCAGCAGCCTCGGGGGGGGCGCATTGGGCACCGGGGAGCTGTTTTTT
TRBV24-1,NA,NA,TRBJ1-4,CATSDSGLSDQKLFF,TGTGCCACCAGTGATTCGGGACTGAGCGACCAAAAACTGTTTTTT
TRBV6-5,NA,TRBD1,TRBJ2-7,CASGKLETGSYEQYF,TGTGCCAGCGGCAAGTTAGAGACAGGGTCCTACGAGCAGTACTTC
TRBV24-1,NA,TRBD1,TRBJ1-2,CATSDGTVEGYTF,TGTGCCACCAGTGATGGGACAGTTGAAGGCTACACCTTC
TRBV19,many,TRBD2,TRBJ2-1,CASMTTSGGAYNEQFF,TGTGCCAGTATGACGACTAGCGGGGGGGCCTACAATGAGCAGTTCTTC
TRBV6-5,NA,TRBD2,TRBJ2-3,CASRGLSDTQYF,TGTGCCAGCAGGGGACTATCAGATACGCAGTATTTT
TRBV7-8,NA,NA,TRBJ2-7,CASSWGTSSSYEQYF,TGTGCCAGCAGCTGGGGGACAAGTAGCTCCTACGAGCAGTACTTC
TRBV18,once,TRBD1,TRBJ1-1,CASSQGQGFNTEAFF,TGTGCCAGCTCACAGGGACAGGGGTTCAACACTGAAGCTTTCTTT
TRBV5-1,NA,TRBD2,TRBJ2-1,CASSLVGGSIDEQFF,TGCGCCAGCAGCTTGGTGGGCGGGAGCATCGATGAGCAGTTCTTC
TRBV5-1,NA,TRBD2,TRBJ2-3,CASSTNSGPVTDTQYF,TGCGCCAGCAGCACCAATAGCGGGCCGGTCACAGATACGCAGTATTTT
TRBV6-4,NA,TRBD1,TRBJ2-2,CASSPTRQGNTGELFF,TGTGCCAGCAGTCCCACCCGACAGGGGAACACCGGGGAGCTGTTTTTT
TRBV5-8,NA,NA,TRBJ1-4,CASSSRGGGEKLFF,TGTGCCAGCAGCTCAAGGGGGGGCGGTGAAAAACTGTTTTTT
TRBV29-1,NA,TRBD2,TRBJ2-5,CSVVTSGSETQYF,TGCAGCGTTGTAACTAGCGGGAGTGAGACCCAGTACTTC
TRBV19,NA,TRBD1,TRBJ1-2,CASTRQGNYGYTF,TGTGCCAGTACCCGACAGGGGAACTATGGCTACACCTTC
TRBV7-8,NA,TRBD1,TRBJ1-6,CASSSNRGVDSPLHF,TGTGCCAGCAGCTCAAACAGGGGCGTCGATTCACCCCTCCACTTT
TRBV5-5,NA,TRBD2,TRBJ2-4,CASSLGLAGFNIQYF,TGTGCCAGCAGCTTGGGACTAGCGGGGTTCAACATTCAGTACTTC
TRBV6-1,NA,NA,TRBJ1-1,CASSEGKERGAFF,TGTGCCAGCAGTGAGGGCAAAGAACGGGGAGCTTTCTTT
TRBV3-1/TRBV3-2,NA,TRBD2,TRBJ2-3,CASSQDLRGSSTDTQYF,TGTGCCAGCAGCCAAGATTTGCGGGGGTCCTCCACAGATACGCAGTATTTT
TRBV4-1,NA,NA,TRBJ1-1,CASSLYRGYTEAFF,TGCGCCAGCAGCTTATATCGGGGGTACACTGAAGCTTTCTTT
TRBV30,NA,TRBD1,TRBJ1-6,CAWSSGQYNSPLHF,TGTGCCTGGAGTTCGGGACAGTATAATTCACCCCTCCACTTT
TRBV5-1,NA,TRBD1,TRBJ2-7,CASSLAGFGTGGYEQYF,TGCGCCAGCAGCTTGGCGGGTTTTGGGACAGGGGGCTACGAGCAGTACTTC
TRBV18,NA,NA,TRBJ1-1,CASSPVLTNTEAFF,TGTGCCAGCTCACCGGTACTTACCAACACTGAAGCTTTCTTT
TRBV5-1,NA,TRBD1,TRBJ1-1,CASSYRGQGANTEAFF,TGCGCCAGCAGCTACCGCGGACAGGGGGCGAACACTGAAGCTTTCTTT
TRBV19,NA,NA,TRBJ1-2,CASSIGGQIYYGYTF,TGTGCCAGTAGTATAGGCGGACAGATATACTATGGCTACACCTTC
TRBV28,NA,NA,TRBJ1-4,CASSSGQNEKLFF,TGTGCCAGCAGTTCGGGACAAAATGAAAAACTGTTTTTT
TRBV7-6,NA,TRBD1,TRBJ2-3,CASSLGQGEDTQYF,TGTGCCAGCAGCTTAGGACAGGGGGAAGATACGCAGTATTTT
TRBV7-9,NA,TRBD1,TRBJ1-2,CASSTGTGSHGYTF,TGTGCCAGCAGCACCGGGACAGGGAGTCATGGCTACACCTTC
TRBV7-9,NA,NA,TRBJ2-3,CASSRGRGHPADTQYF,TGTGCCAGCAGCAGGGGCCGGGGACACCCGGCAGATACGCAGTATTTT
TRBV19,NA,TRBD1,TRBJ1-3,CASAGTVGNTIYF,TGTGCCAGTGCCGGGACAGTCGGAAACACCATATATTTT
TRBV5-1,NA,NA,TRBJ1-1,CASTLDSLNTEAFF,TGCGCCAGCACCTTGGACAGCCTGAACACTGAAGCTTTCTTT
TRBV19,NA,TRBD1,TRBJ1-1,CASSIRDRGLNTEAFF,TGTGCCAGTAGTATCCGGGACAGGGGGCTGAACACTGAAGCTTTCTTT
TRBV5-1,NA,TRBD1,TRBJ1-4,CASSLGGQASNEKLFF,TGCGCCAGCAGCTTGGGGGGACAGGCTAGTAATGAAAAACTGTTTTTT
TRBV11-3,NA,TRBD1,TRBJ2-1,CASSYLGQGINEQFF,TGTGCCAGCAGCTATTTGGGACAGGGGATCAATGAGCAGTTCTTC
TRBV6-2/TRBV6-3,NA,NA,TRBJ1-1,CASSYNPQGPNTEAFF,TGTGCCAGCAGTTACAACCCCCAGGGCCCAAACACTGAAGCTTTCTTT
TRBV19,NA,TRBD2,TRBJ2-3,CASSIGAAGYSDTQYF,TGTGCCAGTAGTATAGGTGCAGCGGGGTACTCAGATACGCAGTATTTT
TRBV2,NA,NA,TRBJ2-7,CASRTWSDGEQYF,TGTGCCAGCCGCACCTGGAGTGATGGCGAGCAGTACTTC
TRBV7-8,NA,TRBD1,TRBJ2-2,CASSITGTGDTGELFF,TGTGCCAGCAGCATAACCGGGACAGGGGACACCGGGGAGCTGTTTTTT
TRBV27,NA,NA,TRBJ1-1,CASSFTVAGTEAFF,TGTGCCAGCAGTTTTACAGTCGCGGGCACTGAAGCTTTCTTT
TRBV6-5,NA,TRBD2,TRBJ2-1,CASNRLAVLNEQFF,TGTGCCAGCAACCGACTAGCGGTTTTGAATGAGCAGTTCTTC
TRBV5-1,NA,TRBD1,TRBJ2-7,CASSLTGGGIDEQYF,TGCGCCAGCAGCTTAACAGGGGGCGGTATAGACGAGCAGTACTTC
TRBV2,once,TRBD1,TRBJ2-7,CASSRGTGGYEQYF,TGTGCCAGCAGTCGCGGGACAGGGGGTTACGAGCAGTACTTC
TRBV3-1/TRBV3-2,NA,NA,TRBJ2-7,CASSPAGGLYEQYF,TGTGCCAGCAGCCCTGCCGGCGGTTTATACGAGCAGTACTTC
TRBV7-9,NA,NA,TRBJ2-3,CASSLGQGPDTQYF,TGTGCCAGCAGCTTAGGGCAGGGGCCAGATACGCAGTATTTT
TRBV28,NA,TRBD1,TRBJ1-5,CASSSDRGKGNQPQHF,TGTGCCAGCAGTTCCGACAGGGGAAAAGGCAATCAGCCCCAGCATTTT
TRBV7-2,NA,NA,TRBJ1-1,CASSPTWGRMNTEAFF,TGTGCCAGCAGCCCAACTTGGGGGCGGATGAACACTGAAGCTTTCTTT
TRBV5-1,NA,TRBD1,TRBJ1-4,CASSWDGQAYEKLFF,TGCGCCAGCAGCTGGGACGGACAGGCTTATGAAAAACTGTTTTTT
TRBV3-1/TRBV3-2,NA,TRBD2,TRBJ2-2,CASSLAGGPSTGELFF,TGTGCCAGCAGCCTTGCGGGAGGGCCTAGCACCGGGGAGCTGTTTTTT
TRBV2,once,NA,TRBJ1-3,CASSGLGTSSGNTIYF,TGTGCCAGCAGCGGCCTAGGGACATCCTCTGGAAACACCATATATTTT
TRBV12-5,NA,NA,TRBJ1-2,CASAHSTGRIQGYTF,TGTGCTAGTGCCCACTCGACAGGAAGAATACAAGGCTACACCTTC
TRBV30,NA,NA,TRBJ2-5,CAWRSMETQYF,TGTGCCTGGAGGTCCATGGAGACCCAGTACTTC
TRBV5-1,NA,TRBD2,TRBJ2-1,CASSLSLAGANEQFF,TGCGCCAGCAGCTTGAGCCTAGCGGGGGCCAATGAGCAGTTCTTC
TRBV2,NA,TRBD2,TRBJ2-3,CASIATSGSPDTQYF,TGTGCCAGCATTGCGACTAGCGGGAGTCCAGATACGCAGTATTTT